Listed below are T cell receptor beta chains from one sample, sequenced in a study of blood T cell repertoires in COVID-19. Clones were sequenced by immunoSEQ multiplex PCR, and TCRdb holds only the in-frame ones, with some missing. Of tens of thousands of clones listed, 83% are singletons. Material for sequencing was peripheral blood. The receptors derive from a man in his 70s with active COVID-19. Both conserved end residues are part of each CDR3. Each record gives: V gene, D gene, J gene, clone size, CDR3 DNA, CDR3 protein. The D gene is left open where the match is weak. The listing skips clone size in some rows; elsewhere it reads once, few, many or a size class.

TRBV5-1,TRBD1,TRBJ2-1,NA,TGCGCCAGCAAGCTTACTGTTGGACAGGGTAGGAATGAGCAGTTCTTC,CASKLTVGQGRNEQFF
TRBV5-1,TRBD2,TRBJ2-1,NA,TGCGCCAGCAGCTTGGATGCGGGGGGGATTTACAATGAGCAGTTCTTC,CASSLDAGGIYNEQFF
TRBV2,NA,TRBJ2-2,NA,TGTGCCAGCAGGTCCGACAGGAACACCGGGGAGCTGTTTTTT,CASRSDRNTGELFF
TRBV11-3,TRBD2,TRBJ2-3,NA,TGTGCCAGCAGCCCGTCGGGACTAGCGGGGGAAGATACGCAGTATTTT,CASSPSGLAGEDTQYF
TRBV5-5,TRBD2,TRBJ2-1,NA,TGTGCCAGCAGCTTGGTTTTACTAGCGGGAAATGAGCAGTTCTTC,CASSLVLLAGNEQFF
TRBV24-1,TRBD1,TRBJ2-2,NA,TGTGCCACCAGTGATTCTAGACAGGGGGCGGACGGGGAGCTGTTTTTT,CATSDSRQGADGELFF
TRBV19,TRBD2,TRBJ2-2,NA,TGTGCCAGTAGTACTCTAGCGGGGGGGACCGGGGAGCTGTTTTTT,CASSTLAGGTGELFF
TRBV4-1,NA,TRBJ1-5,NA,TGCGCCAGCAGCCGCCCCCAGGGGAAACATAAGCATTTT,CASSRPQGKHKHF
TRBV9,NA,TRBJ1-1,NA,TGTGCCAGCAGCGTAGACAGCAACACTGAAGCTTTCTTT,CASSVDSNTEAFF
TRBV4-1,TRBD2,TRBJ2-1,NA,TGCGCCAGCAGCCAAGAAACCCTAGCGGGGGGTTATGAGCAGTTCTTC,CASSQETLAGGYEQFF
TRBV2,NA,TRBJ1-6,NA,TGTGCCAGCCACAGGGAACGTAATTCACCCCTCCACTTT,CASHRERNSPLHF
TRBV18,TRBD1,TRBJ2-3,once,TGTGCCAGCTCACACCGTCAGGGGGTGCGCCAGAACCTTCCAGATACGCAGTATTTT,CASSHRQGVRQNLPDTQYF
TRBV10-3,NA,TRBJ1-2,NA,TGTGCCATCAGTGAACAGGCTAACTATGGCTACACCTTC,CAISEQANYGYTF
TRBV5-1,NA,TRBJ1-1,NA,TGCGCCAGCAGCTTGGCCCCAGGGAACACTGAAGCTTTCTTT,CASSLAPGNTEAFF
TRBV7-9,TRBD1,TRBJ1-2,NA,TGTGCCAGCAGCTTAGAGGGACAGGGGGCCTATGGCTACACCTTC,CASSLEGQGAYGYTF
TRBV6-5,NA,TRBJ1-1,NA,TGTGCCAGCAGTCCCCTGGGTGCGGGCGGCACTGAAGCTTTCTTT,CASSPLGAGGTEAFF
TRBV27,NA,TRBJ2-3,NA,TGTGCCAGCAGTTTGTCTGGGACTCCCACAGATACGCAGTATTTT,CASSLSGTPTDTQYF
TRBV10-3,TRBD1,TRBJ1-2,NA,TGTGCCATCAGTGAGCGGGACAGCCGATCCGGCTACACCTTC,CAISERDSRSGYTF
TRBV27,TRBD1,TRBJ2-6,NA,TGTGCCAGCACCCTCCTGACAGGGGGTAGCTCTGGGGCCAACGTCCTGACTTTC,CASTLLTGGSSGANVLTF
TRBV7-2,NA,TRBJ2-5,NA,TGTGCCAGCAGCTTAGCGCCCGCAGGGGCGCAAGAGACCCAGTACTTC,CASSLAPAGAQETQYF
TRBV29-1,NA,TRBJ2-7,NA,TGCAGCGTTGAGCACAGCTCCTACGAGCAGTACTTC,CSVEHSSYEQYF
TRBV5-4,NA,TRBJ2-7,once,TGTGCCAGCAGCCCCGGGTGGTTTTCATCCTACGAGCAGTACTTC,CASSPGWFSSYEQYF
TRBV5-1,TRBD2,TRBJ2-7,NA,TGCGCCAGCAGCTTGGCCGGGGGGAGTCAGGGCTACGAGCAGTACTTC,CASSLAGGSQGYEQYF
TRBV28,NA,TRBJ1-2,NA,TGTGCCAGCAGTGAGGGGGGGCTTTATGGCTACACCTTC,CASSEGGLYGYTF
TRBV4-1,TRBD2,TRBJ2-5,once,TGCGCCAGCAGCCAAGAGGTCGCTAGCGGGTACCAAGAGACCCAGTACTTC,CASSQEVASGYQETQYF
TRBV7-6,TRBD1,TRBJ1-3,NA,TGTGCCAGCAGCTCCGGACAGGGAGGAAACACCATATATTTT,CASSSGQGGNTIYF
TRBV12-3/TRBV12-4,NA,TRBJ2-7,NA,TGTGCCAGCAGCCCTAGCTCCTACGAGCAGTACTTC,CASSPSSYEQYF
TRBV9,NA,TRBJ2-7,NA,TGTGCCAGCAGCGTAGCTGTAGGGAGCTCCTACGAGCAGTACTTC,CASSVAVGSSYEQYF
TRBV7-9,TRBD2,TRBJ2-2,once,TGTGCCAGCAGCTTACTAGCGGGGGGGTCGAACACCGGGGAGCTGTTTTTT,CASSLLAGGSNTGELFF
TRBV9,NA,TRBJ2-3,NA,TGTGCCAGCAGCGGCGGACTCTTCGGGACAGATACGCAGTATTTT,CASSGGLFGTDTQYF
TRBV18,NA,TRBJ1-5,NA,TGTGCCAGCTCACCAGAGGGTGGGGGCAATCAGCCCCAGCATTTT,CASSPEGGGNQPQHF
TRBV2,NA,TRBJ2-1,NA,TGTGCCAGCAGCACCGTGCGGGAAGGTGAGCAGTTCTTC,CASSTVREGEQFF
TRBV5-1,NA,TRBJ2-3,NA,TGCGCCAGCAGCTTGCTTCCAGGCGTAGCGTCTAGCACAGATACGCAGTATTTT,CASSLLPGVASSTDTQYF
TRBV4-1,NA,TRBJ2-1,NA,TGCGCCAGCAGCCAAGTAAGGCTTCGGGGGTTCAATGAGCAGTTCTTC,CASSQVRLRGFNEQFF
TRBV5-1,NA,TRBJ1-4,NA,TGCGCCAGCAGCGGTCAGGGGAATAATGAAAAACTGTTTTTT,CASSGQGNNEKLFF
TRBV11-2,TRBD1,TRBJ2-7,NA,TGTGCCAGCAGCGAGGACAGGGGGTACTTC,CASSEDRGYF
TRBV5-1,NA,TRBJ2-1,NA,TGCGCCAGCAGCCTTCAGACTAGTAACAATGAGCAGTTCTTC,CASSLQTSNNEQFF
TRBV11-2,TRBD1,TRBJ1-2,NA,TGTGCCAGCAGCTTGACGATCAGGGGGAACTATGGCTACACCTTC,CASSLTIRGNYGYTF
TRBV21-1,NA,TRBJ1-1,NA,TGTGCCAGCAGCACCAACAGGGGCCCTGAAGCTTTCTTT,CASSTNRGPEAFF
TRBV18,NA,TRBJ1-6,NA,TGTGCCAGCTCACCAATGCTAGCAGATAATTCACCCCTCCACTTT,CASSPMLADNSPLHF
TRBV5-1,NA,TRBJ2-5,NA,TGCGCCAGCAGCCGGGGGAGCCAGGGAGAGACCCAGTACTTC,CASSRGSQGETQYF
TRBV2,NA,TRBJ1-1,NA,TGTGCCAGCTCCAGTACCATGAACACTGAAGCTTTCTTT,CASSSTMNTEAFF
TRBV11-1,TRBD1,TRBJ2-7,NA,TGTGCCAGCAGCGCCCGGGACAGAGCCTACGAGCAGTACTTC,CASSARDRAYEQYF